A single sample is the source of the 5 T cell receptor beta chains below, sequenced in a study of beta chain features in type 1 diabetes. Expressed TCRB transcripts were sequenced, since all the RNA that had been isolated was reverse transcribed. Assay: immunoSEQ multiplex PCR; the TCRdb copy retains only in-frame clones and omits some. The table records 640,000 or so clones, about an eighth of them present only once. Findings of the study overall: Within each of all four CD4+ subsets, Type 1 diabetes patients had TCRB CDR3s that were moderately but significantly shorter.

Antigen specificity for these receptors is unknown. Source material: naive CD4+ T cells from blood. These receptors all stem from a man aged 18 to 29 with type 1 diabetes.

This rearrangement joins TRBV9 to TRBJ2-3; weak D call: TRBD2 (6 bases). Between the trimmed V and J ends, which lost 2 bases and 0 bases, there was a span of 16 bases. The CDR3 consists of 17 residues. Germline-derived CDR1 and CDR2 are SGDLS and YYNGEE. CDR3 nucleotides: TGTGCCAGCAGCGTGGGGCAGGCGGGAACTAGCACAGATACGCAGTATTTT. Its translation: CASSVGQAGTSTDTQYF.

In its sample, this clone was seen once. The V and J genes are TRBV19 and TRBJ2-1; the match to TRBD1 covers 7 bases. Trimming took 10 bases from V and 6 from J; bases not matched to a gene: 21. The CDR3 consists of 17 residues. In germline, CDR1 is LNHDA, CDR2 SQIVND (reference sequence). Here the CDR3 reads CATRVETGTYRSNEQFF. CDR3 in DNA: TGTGCCACCCGGGTGGAGACAGGGACATATCGGTCCAATGAGCAGTTCTTC.

The chain links TRBV10-3 to TRBJ2-5; D gene uncertain. Trimming removed 0 bases at V and 5 bases at J, with 13 bases between. From germline, CDR1 is ENHRY and CDR2 SYGVKD. The CDR3 is 15 residues long. The CDR3 region is CAISESRRGSETQYF. In nucleotides, the CDR3 is TGTGCCATCAGTGAGTCGAGGCGAGGATCGGAGACCCAGTACTTC.

This clone was seen a few times. The rearrangement joins TRBV6-4 to TRBJ2-1, with TRBD1 matching over 8 bases. Germline CDR1 MRHNA, CDR2 SNTAGT. The CDR3 is 16 amino acids. Trimming removed 7 bases from V and 3 bases from J; junction bases left unmatched: 11. DNA of the CDR3: TGTGCCAGCACCCCAGCCAGGGGGCATCACTACAATGAGCAGTTCTTC. Protein product: CASTPARGHHYNEQFF.

The table lists this clone with a few counts. This sequence joins TRBV11-2 and TRBJ2-6, with a tentative D call TRBD2 (5 bases). The CDR3 totals 16 residues. Trimming shortened V by 1 base and J by 2 bases, and 9 bases separated the two germline ends. Germline-derived CDR1 and CDR2 are SGHAT and FQNNGV. The CDR3 here is CASSLVVGAGANVLTF. The CDR3 coding sequence is TGTGCCAGCAGCTTAGTGGTCGGGGCTGGGGCCAACGTCCTGACTTTC.